This record looks at one TCR beta chain sequence and its context. The antigen is not known. The record originates from a study of OX40 agonist ivuxolimab in advanced cancers. Germline V lookup: CDR1 SEHNR, CDR2 FQNEAQ (reference sequence). There are 16 residues in the CDR3. V shed 1 base and J shed 7 bases, with 19 bases lying between them. General observations from the study: Antigens targeted by the expanded peripheral T cells were not determined. CD8+ T cells were the subset that, on average, had more expanded clones than CD4+.

This table comes from immunoSEQ multiplex PCR, and its TCRdb copy is limited to in-frame clones, with some not included. The sample lists fewer than 100,000 clones, around 82% seen once, with around 0.73% in the top ten. The sample here was CD4+ or CD8+ T cells sorted from blood, taken in a trial of the OX40 agonist ivuxolimab. V and J are TRBV7-9 and TRBJ1-2; the D gene is possibly TRBD1 (5 bases). This receptor was obtained from an adult with an advanced solid tumor such as melanoma, head and neck, liver or kidney cancer. Here the CDR3 reads CASSLGTEGRGGGYTF. DNA of the CDR3: TGTGCCAGCAGCTTAGGGACCGAGGGACGCGGCGGTGGCTACACCTTC.